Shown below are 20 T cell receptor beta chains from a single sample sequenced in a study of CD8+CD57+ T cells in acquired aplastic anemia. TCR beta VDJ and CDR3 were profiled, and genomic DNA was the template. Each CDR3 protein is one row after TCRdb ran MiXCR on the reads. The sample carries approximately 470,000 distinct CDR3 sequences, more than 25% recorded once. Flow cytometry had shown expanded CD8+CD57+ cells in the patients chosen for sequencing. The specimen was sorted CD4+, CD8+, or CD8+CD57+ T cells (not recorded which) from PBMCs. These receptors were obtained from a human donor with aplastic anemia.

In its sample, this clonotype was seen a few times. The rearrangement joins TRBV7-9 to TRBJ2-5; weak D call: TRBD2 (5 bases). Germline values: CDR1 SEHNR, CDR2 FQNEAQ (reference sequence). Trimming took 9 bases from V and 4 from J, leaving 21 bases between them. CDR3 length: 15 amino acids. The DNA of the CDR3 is TGTGCCAGTGCCCTTAGGGAGCTCCTAGGAGAGACCCAGTACTTC. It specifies CASALRELLGETQYF.

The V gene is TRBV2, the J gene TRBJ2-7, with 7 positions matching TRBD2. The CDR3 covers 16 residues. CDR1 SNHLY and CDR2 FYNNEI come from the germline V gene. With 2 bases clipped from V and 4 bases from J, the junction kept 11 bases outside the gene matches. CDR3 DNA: TGTGCCAGCAGTGAAAGCGGGACGGACGAAGGTTACGAGCAGTACTTC. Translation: CASSESGTDEGYEQYF.

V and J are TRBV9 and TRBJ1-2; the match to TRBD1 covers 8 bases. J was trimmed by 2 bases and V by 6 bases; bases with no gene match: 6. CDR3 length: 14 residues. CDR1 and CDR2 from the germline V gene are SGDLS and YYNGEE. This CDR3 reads CASTTGGQNYGYTF. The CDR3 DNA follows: TGTGCCAGCACCACAGGGGGGCAGAACTATGGCTACACCTTC.

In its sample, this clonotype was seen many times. The CDR3 here is CASSLGQGASTDTQYF. The DNA of the CDR3 is TGTGCCAGCAGCTTAGGGCAGGGCGCTAGCACAGATACGCAGTATTTT. The chain employs TRBV7-2 and TRBJ2-3; TRBD1 might be the D (5 bases). This CDR3 is 16 amino acids long. The germline CDR1 and CDR2 sequences are SGHTA and FQGNSA. The ends were cut back, 1 base at V and 0 bases at J, with 11 bases in the middle.

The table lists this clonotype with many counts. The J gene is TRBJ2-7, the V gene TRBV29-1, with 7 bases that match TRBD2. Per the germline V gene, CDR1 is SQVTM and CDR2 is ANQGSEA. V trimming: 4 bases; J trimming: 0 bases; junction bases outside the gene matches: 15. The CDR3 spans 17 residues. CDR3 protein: CSVAPGRGSSSSYEQYF. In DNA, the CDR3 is TGCAGCGTTGCACCTGGGAGGGGTTCGAGTAGCTCCTACGAGCAGTACTTC.

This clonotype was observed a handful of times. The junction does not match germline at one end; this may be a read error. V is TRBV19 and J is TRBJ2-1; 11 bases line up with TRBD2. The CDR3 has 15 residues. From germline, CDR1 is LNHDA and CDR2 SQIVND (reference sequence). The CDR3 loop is CAGSISGLAVDEQFF. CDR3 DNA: TGTGCCGGTAGTATTTCGGGACTAGCGGTTGATGAGCAGTTCTTC.

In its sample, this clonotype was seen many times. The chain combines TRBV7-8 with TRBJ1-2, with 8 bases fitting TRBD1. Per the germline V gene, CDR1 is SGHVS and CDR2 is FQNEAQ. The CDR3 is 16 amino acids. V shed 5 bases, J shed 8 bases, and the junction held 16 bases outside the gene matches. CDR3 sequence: CASSPTGQATSGGYTF. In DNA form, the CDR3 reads TGTGCCAGCAGCCCAACGGGACAGGCGACGTCGGGGGGCTACACCTTC.

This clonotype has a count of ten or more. The CDR3 loop reads CASSLEGGVNSPLHF. The CDR3 DNA sequence: TGTGCCAGCAGCTTAGAGGGCGGGGTAAATTCACCCCTCCACTTT. The chain combines TRBV7-2 with TRBJ1-6; D is unresolved. The V gene lost 1 base and the J gene lost 7 bases, with 11 bases spanning the gap. This CDR3 is built from 15 residues. Looked up from germline, CDR1 is SGHTA and CDR2 is FQGNSA.

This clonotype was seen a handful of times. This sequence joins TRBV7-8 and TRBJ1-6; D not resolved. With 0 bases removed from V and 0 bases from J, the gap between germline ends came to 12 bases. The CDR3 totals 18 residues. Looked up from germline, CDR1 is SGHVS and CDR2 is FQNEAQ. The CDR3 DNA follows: TGTGCCAGCAGCTTAGCCTTGGCGGCGAGCTCCTATAATTCACCCCTCCACTTT. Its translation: CASSLALAASSYNSPLHF.

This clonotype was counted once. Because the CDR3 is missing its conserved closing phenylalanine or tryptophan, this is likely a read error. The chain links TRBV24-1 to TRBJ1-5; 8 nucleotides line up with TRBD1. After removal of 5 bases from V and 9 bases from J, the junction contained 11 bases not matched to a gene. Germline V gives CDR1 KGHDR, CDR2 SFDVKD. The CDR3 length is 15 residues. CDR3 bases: TGTGCCACCAGTGGTTCTGGACAGGGATGGGTGCCCCAGCATTCT. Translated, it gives CATSGSGQGWVPQHS.

CDR3 region: CASSQGGLAPGELFF. DNA for the CDR3: TGCGCCAGCAGCCAAGGGGGACTAGCGCCCGGGGAGCTGTTTTTT. The chain employs TRBV4-1 and TRBJ2-2, with TRBD2 matching 10 bases. The J segment lost 6 bases and the V segment lost 1 base, leaving 2 bases of the junction unmatched. The V gene's germline CDR1 is MGHRA and CDR2 YSYEKL. The CDR3 has 15 amino acids.

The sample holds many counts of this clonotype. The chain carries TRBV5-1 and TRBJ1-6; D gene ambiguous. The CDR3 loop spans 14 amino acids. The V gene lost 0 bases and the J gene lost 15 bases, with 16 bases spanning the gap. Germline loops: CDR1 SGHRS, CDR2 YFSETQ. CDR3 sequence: CASSLDASQLGLHF. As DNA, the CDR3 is TGCGCCAGCAGCTTGGATGCCAGCCAGTTAGGCCTCCACTTT.

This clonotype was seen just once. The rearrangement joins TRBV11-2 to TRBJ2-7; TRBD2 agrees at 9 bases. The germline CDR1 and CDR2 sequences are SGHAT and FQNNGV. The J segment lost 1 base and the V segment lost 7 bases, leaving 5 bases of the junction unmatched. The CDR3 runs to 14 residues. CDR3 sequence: CASNPTSGSYEQYF. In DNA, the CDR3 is TGTGCCAGCAACCCGACTAGCGGATCCTACGAGCAGTACTTC. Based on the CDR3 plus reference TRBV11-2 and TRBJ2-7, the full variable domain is EAGVAQSPRYKIIEKRQSVAFWCNPISGHATLYWYQQILGQGPKLLIQFQNNGVVDDSQLPKDRFSAERLKGVDSTLKIQPAKLEDSAVYLCASNPTSGSYEQYFGPGTRLTVT.

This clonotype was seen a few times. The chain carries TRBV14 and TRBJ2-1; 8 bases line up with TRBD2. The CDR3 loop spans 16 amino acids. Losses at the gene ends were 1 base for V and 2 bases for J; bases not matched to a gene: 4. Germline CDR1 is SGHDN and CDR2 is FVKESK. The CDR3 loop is CASSQGAGVPYNEQFF. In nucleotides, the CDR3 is TGTGCCAGCAGCCAAGGAGCGGGGGTACCCTACAATGAGCAGTTCTTC.

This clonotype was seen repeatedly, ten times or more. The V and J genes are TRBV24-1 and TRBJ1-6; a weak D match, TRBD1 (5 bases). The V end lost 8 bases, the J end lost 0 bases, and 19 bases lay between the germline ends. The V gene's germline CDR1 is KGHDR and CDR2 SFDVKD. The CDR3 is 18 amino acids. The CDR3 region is CATIASEQEYSYNSPLHF. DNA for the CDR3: TGTGCCACCATCGCCTCCGAACAGGAATACTCCTATAATTCACCCCTCCACTTT.

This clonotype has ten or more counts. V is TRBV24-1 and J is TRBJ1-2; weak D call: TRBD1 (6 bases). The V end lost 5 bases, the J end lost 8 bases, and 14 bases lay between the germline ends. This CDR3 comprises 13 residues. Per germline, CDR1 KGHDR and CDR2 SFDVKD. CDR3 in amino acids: CATSAQGGGGYTF. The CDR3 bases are TGTGCCACCAGTGCACAAGGGGGGGGCGGCTACACCTTC.

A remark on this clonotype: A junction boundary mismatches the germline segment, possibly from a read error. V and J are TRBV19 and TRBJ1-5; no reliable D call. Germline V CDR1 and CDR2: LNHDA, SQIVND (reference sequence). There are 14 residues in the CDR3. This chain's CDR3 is CASSTIRGNQPQHF. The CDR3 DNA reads TGTGCCAGTAGTACCATACGGGGAAATCAGCCTCAGCATTTT.

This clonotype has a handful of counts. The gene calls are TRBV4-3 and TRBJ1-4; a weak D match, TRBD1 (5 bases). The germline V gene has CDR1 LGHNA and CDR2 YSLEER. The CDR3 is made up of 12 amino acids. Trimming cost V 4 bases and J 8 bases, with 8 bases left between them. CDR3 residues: CASSPEGEKLFF. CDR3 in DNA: TGCGCCAGCAGCCCCGAGGGGGAAAAACTGTTTTTT.

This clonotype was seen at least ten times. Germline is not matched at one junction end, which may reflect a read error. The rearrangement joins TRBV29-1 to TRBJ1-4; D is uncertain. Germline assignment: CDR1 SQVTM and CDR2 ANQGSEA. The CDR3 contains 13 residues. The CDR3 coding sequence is TGCAGCGTTGAAGACCTTAATACCGGCACGCATCATTTT. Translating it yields CSVEDLNTGTHHF.

This CDR3 reads CAWNRPTEAFF. DNA of the CDR3: TGTGCCTGGAATCGCCCCACTGAAGCTTTCTTT. V gene TRBV30 combines with J gene TRBJ1-1, with D hard to call. V lost 4 bases and J 4 bases, leaving 7 bases between the germline ends. This CDR3 spans 11 amino acids. Germline V gene lookup returns CDR1 GTSNPN and CDR2 SVGIG (reference sequence).